This T cell receptor beta chain was captured in a study of neurological immune-mediated disorders. Many counts were recorded for this clonotype. TCRdb recomputed calls from the 5' RACE reads with MiXCR, one row per CDR3 protein. The sample lists approximately 40,000 distinct CDR3 sequences; about 14% were seen once. This clonotype originated in a woman between 55 and 75 years old with HTLV-1-associated myelopathy (HAM/TSP). Sequenced material: CD4+ T cells from blood.

The CDR3 protein is CSAATGGTGTGEQYF. CDR3 nucleotides: TGCAGTGCTGCTACAGGCGGGACAGGGACGGGGGAGCAGTACTTC. The genes are TRBV20-1 and TRBJ2-7; 9 nucleotides agree with TRBD1. This CDR3 has 15 amino acids. Germline-derived CDR1 and CDR2 are DFQATT and SNEGSKA (reference sequence). With 5 bases clipped from V and 7 bases from J, the junction kept 15 bases outside the gene matches.